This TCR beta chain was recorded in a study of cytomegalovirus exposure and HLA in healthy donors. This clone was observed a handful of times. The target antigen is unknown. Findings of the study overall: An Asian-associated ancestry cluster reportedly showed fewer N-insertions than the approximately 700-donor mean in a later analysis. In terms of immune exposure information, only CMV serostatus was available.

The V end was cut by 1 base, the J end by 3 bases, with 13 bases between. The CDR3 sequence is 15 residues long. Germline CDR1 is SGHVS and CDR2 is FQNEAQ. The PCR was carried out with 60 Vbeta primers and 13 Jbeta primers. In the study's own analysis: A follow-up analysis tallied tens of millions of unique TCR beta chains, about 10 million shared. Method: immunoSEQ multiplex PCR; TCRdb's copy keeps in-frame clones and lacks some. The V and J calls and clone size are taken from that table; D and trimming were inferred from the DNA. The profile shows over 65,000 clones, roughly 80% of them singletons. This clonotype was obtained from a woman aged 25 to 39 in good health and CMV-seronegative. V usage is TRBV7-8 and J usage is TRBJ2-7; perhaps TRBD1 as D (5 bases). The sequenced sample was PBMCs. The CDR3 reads CASSLGRAGIYEQYF. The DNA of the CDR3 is TGTGCCAGCAGCTTAGGTCGGGCAGGGATCTACGAGCAGTACTTC.